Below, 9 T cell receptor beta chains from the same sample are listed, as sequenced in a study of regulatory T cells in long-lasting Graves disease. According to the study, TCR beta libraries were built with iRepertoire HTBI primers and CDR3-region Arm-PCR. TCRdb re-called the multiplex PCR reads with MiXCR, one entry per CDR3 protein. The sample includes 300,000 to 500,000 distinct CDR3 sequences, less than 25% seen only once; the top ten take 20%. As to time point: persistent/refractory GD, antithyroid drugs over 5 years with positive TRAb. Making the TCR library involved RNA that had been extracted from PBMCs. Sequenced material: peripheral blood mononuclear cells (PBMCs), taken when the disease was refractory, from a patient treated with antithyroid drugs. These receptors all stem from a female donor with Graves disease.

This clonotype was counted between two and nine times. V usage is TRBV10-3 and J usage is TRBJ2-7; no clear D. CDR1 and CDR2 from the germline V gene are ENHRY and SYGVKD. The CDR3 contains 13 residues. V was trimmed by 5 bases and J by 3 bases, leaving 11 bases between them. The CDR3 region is CAISQEWGYEQYF. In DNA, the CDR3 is TGTGCCATCAGTCAAGAGTGGGGCTACGAGCAGTACTTC.

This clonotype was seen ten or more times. The CDR3 reads CASSQEGYGYTF. For the CDR3, the DNA is TGTGCCAGCAGCCAGGAGGGCTATGGCTACACCTTC. The V gene is TRBV3-1, the J gene TRBJ1-2; D remains ambiguous. The V end was cut by 3 bases, the J end by 4 bases, with 6 bases between. Germline-derived CDR1 and CDR2 are LGHDT and YNNKEL (reference sequence). The CDR3 contains 12 residues.

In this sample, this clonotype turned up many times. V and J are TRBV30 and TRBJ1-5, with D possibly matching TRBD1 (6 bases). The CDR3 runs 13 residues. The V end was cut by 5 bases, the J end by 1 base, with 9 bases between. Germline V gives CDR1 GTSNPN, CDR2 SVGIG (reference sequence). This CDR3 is CAWGGGSNQPQHF. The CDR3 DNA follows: TGTGCCTGGGGAGGGGGGAGCAATCAGCCCCAGCATTTT.

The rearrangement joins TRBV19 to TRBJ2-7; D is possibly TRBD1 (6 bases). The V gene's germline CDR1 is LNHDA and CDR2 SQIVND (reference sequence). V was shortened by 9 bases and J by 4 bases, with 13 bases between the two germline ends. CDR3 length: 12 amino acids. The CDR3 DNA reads TGTGCCAGCGCAGGGGAGCCTTACGAGCAGTACTTC. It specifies CASAGEPYEQYF.

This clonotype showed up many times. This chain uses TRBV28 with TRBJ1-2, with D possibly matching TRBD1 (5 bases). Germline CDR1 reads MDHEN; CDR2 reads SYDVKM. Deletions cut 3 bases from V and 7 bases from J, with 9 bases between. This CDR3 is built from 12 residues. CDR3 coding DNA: TGTGCCAGCAGTTTTGGAGGGACTGGCTACACCTTC. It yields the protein CASSFGGTGYTF.

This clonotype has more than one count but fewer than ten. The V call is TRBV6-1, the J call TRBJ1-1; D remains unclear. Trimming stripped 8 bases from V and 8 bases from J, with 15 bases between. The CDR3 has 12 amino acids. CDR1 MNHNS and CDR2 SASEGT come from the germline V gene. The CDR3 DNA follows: TGTGCCAGCCACACCGGCGGCAGGGAAGCTTTCTTT. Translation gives CASHTGGREAFF.

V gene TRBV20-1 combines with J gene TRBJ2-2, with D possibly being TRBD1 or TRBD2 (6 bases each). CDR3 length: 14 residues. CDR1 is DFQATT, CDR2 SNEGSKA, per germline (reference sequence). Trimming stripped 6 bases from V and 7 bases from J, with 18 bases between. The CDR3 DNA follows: TGCAGTGCAGCCGGCCGGGGGCGAGGCGGGGAGCTGTTTTTT. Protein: CSAAGRGRGGELFF.

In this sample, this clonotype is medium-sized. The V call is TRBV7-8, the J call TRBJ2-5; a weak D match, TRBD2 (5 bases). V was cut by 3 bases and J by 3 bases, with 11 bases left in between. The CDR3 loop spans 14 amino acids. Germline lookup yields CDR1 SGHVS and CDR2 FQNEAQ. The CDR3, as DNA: TGTGCCAGCAGCTTGACCCAGAGGGAAGAGACCCAGTACTTC. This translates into CASSLTQREETQYF.

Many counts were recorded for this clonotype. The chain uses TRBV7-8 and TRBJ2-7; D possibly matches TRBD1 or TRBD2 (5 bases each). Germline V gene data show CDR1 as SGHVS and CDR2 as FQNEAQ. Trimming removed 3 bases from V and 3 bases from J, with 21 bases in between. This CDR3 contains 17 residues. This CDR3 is CASSFRTQGNSVYEQYF. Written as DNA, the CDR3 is TGTGCCAGCAGCTTCAGGACTCAGGGAAATTCTGTCTACGAGCAGTACTTC. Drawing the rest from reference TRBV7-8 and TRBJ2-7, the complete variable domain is GAGVSQSPRYKVAKRGQDVALRCDPISGHVSLFWYQQALGQGPEFLTYFQNEAQLDKSGLPSDRFFAERPEGSVSTLKIQRTQQEDSAVYLCASSFRTQGNSVYEQYFGPGTRLTVT.